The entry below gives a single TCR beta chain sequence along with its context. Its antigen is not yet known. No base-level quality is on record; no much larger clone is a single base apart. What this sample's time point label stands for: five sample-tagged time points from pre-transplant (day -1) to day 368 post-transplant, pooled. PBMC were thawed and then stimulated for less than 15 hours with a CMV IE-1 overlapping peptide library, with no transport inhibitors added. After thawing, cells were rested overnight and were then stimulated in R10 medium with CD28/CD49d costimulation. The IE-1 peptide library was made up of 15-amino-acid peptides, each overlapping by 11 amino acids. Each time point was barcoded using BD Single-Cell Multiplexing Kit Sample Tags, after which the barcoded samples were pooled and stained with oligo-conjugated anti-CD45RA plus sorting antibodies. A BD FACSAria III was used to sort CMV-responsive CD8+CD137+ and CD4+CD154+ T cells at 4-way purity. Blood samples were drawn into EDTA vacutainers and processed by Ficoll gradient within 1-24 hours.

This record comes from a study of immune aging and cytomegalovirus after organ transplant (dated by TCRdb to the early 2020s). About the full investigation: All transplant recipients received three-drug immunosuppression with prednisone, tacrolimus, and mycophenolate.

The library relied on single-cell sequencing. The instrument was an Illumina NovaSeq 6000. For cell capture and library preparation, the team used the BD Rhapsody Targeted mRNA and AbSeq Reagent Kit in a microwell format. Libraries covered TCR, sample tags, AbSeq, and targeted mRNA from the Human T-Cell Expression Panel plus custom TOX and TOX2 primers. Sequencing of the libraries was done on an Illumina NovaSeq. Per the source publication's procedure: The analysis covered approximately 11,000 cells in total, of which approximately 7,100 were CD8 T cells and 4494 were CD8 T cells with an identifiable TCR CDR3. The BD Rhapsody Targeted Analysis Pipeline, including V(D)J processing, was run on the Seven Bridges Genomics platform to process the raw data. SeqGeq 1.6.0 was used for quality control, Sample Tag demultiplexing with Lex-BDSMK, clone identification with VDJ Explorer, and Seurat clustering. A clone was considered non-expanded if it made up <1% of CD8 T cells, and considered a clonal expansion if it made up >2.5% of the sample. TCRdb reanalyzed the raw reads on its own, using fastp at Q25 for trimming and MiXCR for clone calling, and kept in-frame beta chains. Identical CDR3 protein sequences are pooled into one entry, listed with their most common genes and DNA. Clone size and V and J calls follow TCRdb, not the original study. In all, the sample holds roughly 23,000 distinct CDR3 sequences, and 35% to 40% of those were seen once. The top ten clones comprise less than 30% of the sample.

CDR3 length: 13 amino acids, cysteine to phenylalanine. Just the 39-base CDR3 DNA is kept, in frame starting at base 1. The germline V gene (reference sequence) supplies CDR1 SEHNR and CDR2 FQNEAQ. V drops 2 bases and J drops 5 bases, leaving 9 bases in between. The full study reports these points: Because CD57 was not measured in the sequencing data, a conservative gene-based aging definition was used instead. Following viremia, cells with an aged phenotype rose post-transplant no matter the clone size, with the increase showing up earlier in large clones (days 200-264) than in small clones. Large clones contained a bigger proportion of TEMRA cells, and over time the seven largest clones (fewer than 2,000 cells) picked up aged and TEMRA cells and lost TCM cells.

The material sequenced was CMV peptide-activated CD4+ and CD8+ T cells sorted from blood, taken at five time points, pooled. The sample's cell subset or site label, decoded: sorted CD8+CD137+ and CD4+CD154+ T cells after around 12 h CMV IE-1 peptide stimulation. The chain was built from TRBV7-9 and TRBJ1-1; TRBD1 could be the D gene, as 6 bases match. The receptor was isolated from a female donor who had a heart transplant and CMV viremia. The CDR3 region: CASSLTGLTEAFF. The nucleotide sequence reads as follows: TGTGCCAGCAGCTTAACAGGGTTGACTGAAGCTTTCTTT. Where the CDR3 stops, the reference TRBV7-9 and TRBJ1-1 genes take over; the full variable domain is DTGVSQNPRHKITKRGQNVTFRCDPISEHNRLYWYRQTLGQGPEFLTYFQNEAQLEKSRLLSDRFSAERPKGSFSTLEIQRTEQGDSAMYLCASSLTGLTEAFFGQGTRLTVV.